This T cell receptor beta chain was obtained from a study of T cells after yellow fever vaccination (dated by TCRdb to about 2019). About the investigation overall: The SMART-Seq v4 Ultra Low Input RNA kit was used to prepare libraries from fractions with low cell numbers. Bulk TCR alpha and beta repertoires were sequenced longitudinally to track T-cell clones before and after primary and booster YFV17D yellow fever vaccination. The cohort comprised two healthy male donors, one aged 18 to 30 and one aged 30 to 40 years. Blood was drawn at multiple timepoints before and after primary and secondary immunization, with bulk PBMC replicates and cell subsets isolated.

Sequencing took place on an Illumina NovaSeq 6000. TCR cDNA was synthesized by 5'RACE template switching, through which a universal primer site and unique molecular identifiers were introduced. Priming of cDNA synthesis was performed from both the TCR alpha and TCR beta constant segments. Library amplification used two PCR steps, and the second PCR step added sample barcodes and sequencing adapters. Sequencing of libraries was done on Illumina HiSeq 2500 (2x100 bp) or NovaSeq (2x150 bp). Concerning the study's data processing: MIGEC handled demultiplexing of reads and collapsing into UMI consensus sequences, while MiXCR performed V(D)J alignment. Clonotypes responding to the vaccine were identified with edgeR on replicate PBMC samples, with the criteria of FDR below 0.01 and a log2 fold change above 5 up to day 15. Bulk clonotypes were assigned CD4 or CD8 identity according to which sequenced CD4 or CD8 repertoire held them at higher abundance. TCRdb handled the public reads itself, with Q25 trimming in fastp and clone calling in MiXCR, and kept productive beta chains. Every CDR3 protein is listed once, alongside the most common genes and DNA of its rows. TCRdb, rather than the study authors, made the V and J calls. The sample has approximately 300,000 distinct CDR3 sequences on record, around a tenth of them singletons. The ten top clones hold roughly 3% of the sample.

Overall study results and their limits: Most clones expanded after primary vaccination were re-detected after the booster (about 96% of CD4 and more than 70% of CD8), suggesting broad memory maintenance. Computational filtering was needed because FACS-sorted repertoires could contain abundant contaminating clonotypes from the bulk population. A small share of clonotypes was detected in both CD4 and CD8 compartments, with the overlap likely arising from convergent recombination. Because the study included only a couple of donors, the extent to which the findings can be generalized is limited. The secondary T-cell response was weaker than the primary response but faster, peaking on day 5 instead of day 15.

V drops 6 bases and J drops 0 bases, leaving 12 bases in between. The CDR3 starts with the cysteine, ends with the phenylalanine, and has 15 residues. Kept here is only the CDR3 DNA, which spans 45 bases and is read in frame from base 1. The germline V gene supplies CDR1 ENHRY and CDR2 SYGVKD. Taken with the paper, the label for treatment or condition translates to: live attenuated yellow fever vaccine strain. PBMCs were isolated from peripheral blood using a standard Ficoll-Paque protocol. CD4 and CD8 T-cell fractions were isolated with Dynabeads CD4 and CD8 positive selection kits. TriZol was used to extract RNA from bulk PBMCs, from CD4 and CD8 fractions, and from dextramer-positive and dextramer-negative fractions. This clonotype was detected many times. Its cognate antigen has yet to be identified. Base-call qualities are not available, and no considerably larger clone is one nucleotide away.

The sequence was obtained from a man between 18 and 29 years old who received the YFV17D yellow fever vaccine. The chain uses TRBV10-3 and TRBJ2-1, with a tentative D gene TRBD1 over 6 matching bases. The sequencing here drew on CD4+ T cells sorted from PBMCs, taken 45 days after the yellow fever booster vaccination. The CDR3 reads CAISSQGFSYNEQFF. Read as DNA, the sequence is TGTGCCATCAGCTCACAGGGCTTCTCCTACAATGAGCAGTTCTTC.